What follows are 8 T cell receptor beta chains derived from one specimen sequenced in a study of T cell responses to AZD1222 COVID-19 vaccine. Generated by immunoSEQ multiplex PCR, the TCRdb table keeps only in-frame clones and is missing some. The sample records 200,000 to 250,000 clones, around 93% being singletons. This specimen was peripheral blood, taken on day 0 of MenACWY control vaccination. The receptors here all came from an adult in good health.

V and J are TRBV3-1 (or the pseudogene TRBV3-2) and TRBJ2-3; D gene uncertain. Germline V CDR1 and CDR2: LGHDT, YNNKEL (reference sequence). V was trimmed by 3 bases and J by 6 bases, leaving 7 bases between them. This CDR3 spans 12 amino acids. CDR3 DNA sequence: TGTGCCAGCAGCCAGGTGAGCGATACGCAGTATTTT. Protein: CASSQVSDTQYF.

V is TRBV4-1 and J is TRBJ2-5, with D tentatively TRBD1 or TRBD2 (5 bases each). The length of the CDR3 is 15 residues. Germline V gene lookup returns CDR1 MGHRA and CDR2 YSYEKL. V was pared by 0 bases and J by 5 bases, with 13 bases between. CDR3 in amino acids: CASSQDRSGTETQYF. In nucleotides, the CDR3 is TGCGCCAGCAGCCAAGATAGGTCGGGGACGGAGACCCAGTACTTC.

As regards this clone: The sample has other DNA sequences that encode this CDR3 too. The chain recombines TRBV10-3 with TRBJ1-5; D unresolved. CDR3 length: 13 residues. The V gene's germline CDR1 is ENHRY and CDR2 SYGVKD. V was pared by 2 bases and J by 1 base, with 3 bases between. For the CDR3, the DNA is TGTGCCATCAGTGAGGGCAGCAATCAGCCCCAGCATTTT. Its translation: CAISEGSNQPQHF.

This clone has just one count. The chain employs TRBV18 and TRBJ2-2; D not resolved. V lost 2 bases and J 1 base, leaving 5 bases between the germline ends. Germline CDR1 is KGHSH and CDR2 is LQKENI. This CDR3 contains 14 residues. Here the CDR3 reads CASSPTVNTGELFF. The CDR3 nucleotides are TGTGCCAGCTCACCAACGGTGAACACCGGGGAGCTGTTTTTT.

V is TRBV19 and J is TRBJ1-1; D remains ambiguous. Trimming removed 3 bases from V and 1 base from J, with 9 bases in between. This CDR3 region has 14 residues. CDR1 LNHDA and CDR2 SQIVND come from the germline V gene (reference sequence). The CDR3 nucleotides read TGTGCCAGTAGTATTAACCCCCAGAACACTGAAGCTTTCTTT. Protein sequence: CASSINPQNTEAFF. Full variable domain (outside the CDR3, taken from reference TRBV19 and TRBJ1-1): DGGITQSPKYLFRKEGQNVTLSCEQNLNHDAMYWYRQDPGQGLRLIYYSQIVNDFQKGDIAEGYSVSREKKESFPLTVTSAQKNPTAFYLCASSINPQNTEAFFGQGTRLTVV.

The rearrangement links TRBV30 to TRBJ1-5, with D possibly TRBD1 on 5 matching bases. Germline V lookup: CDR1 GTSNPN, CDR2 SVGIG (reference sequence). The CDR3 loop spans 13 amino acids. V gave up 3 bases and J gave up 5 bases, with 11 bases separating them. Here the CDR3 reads CAWREGNDQPQHF. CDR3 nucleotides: TGTGCCTGGAGGGAGGGGAACGATCAGCCCCAGCATTTT.

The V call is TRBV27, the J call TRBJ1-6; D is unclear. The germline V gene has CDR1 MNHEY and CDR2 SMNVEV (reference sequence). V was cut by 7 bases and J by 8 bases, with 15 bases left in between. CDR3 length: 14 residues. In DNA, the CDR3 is TGTGCCAGCAAGGACGTCCCAGTTCATTCACCCCTCCACTTT. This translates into CASKDVPVHSPLHF.

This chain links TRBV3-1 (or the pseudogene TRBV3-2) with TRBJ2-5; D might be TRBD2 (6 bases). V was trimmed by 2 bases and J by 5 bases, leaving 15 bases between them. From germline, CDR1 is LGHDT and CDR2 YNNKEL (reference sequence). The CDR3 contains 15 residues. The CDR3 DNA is TGTGCCAGCAGCCAATTCGGGGGTGAGGGGGAGACCCAGTACTTC. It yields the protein CASSQFGGEGETQYF.